These 30 T cell receptor beta chains originate from one sample sequenced in a study of T-cell reconstitution after alpha-beta-depleted transplantation in children. Unique molecular identifiers were built into the TCRbeta library. TCRdb independently ran MiXCR on the PCR reads; one entry per CDR3 protein. The data show around 440,000 distinct CDR3 sequences, roughly a tenth seen once. The input for sequencing was PBMCs, taken before TCRalphabeta/CD19-depleted stem cell transplant. These TCRs come from a child aged 2 to 10 with inherited bone marrow failure, due to receive a stem cell transplant.

The gene calls are TRBV14 and TRBJ1-5; D not certain. This CDR3 comprises 14 residues. Trimming removed 4 bases from V and 7 bases from J, with 14 bases in between. In germline, CDR1 is SGHDN, CDR2 FVKESK. The CDR3 region has the DNA TGTGCCAGCAGCCGCGGGAGCGACAACCAGCCCCAGCATTTT. Protein product: CASSRGSDNQPQHF.

The V gene is TRBV29-1, the J gene TRBJ2-7, with D perhaps given as TRBD1 or TRBD2 (5 bases each). Germline CDR1 SQVTM, CDR2 ANQGSEA. The V end lost 6 bases, the J end lost 3 bases, and 18 bases lay between the germline ends. This CDR3 is built from 14 residues. The CDR3 DNA reads TGCAGCGTGAGCCGGGACCCATCCAGCTACGAGCAGTACTTC. Protein: CSVSRDPSSYEQYF.

This clonotype was counted many times. This chain joins TRBV29-1 and TRBJ2-3; 10 bases line up with TRBD2. This CDR3 has 16 amino acids. Germline trimming cut 0 bases from V and 4 bases from J; bases unmatched to any gene: 7. Germline loops: CDR1 SQVTM, CDR2 ANQGSEA. CDR3 loop: CSVEDYPAGGPDTQYF. CDR3 coding DNA: TGCAGCGTTGAAGATTACCCAGCGGGAGGGCCAGATACGCAGTATTTT.

Details on this clonotype: A much larger clone differs by one base, so this may be a read error. The V and J genes are TRBV3-1 and TRBJ2-1, with a weak D call TRBD2 (6 bases). The CDR3 runs to 15 residues. Per germline, CDR1 LGHDT and CDR2 YNNKEL (reference sequence). CDR3 sequence reads: CASSPGGNSYNEKFF. The CDR3 DNA is TGTGCCAGCAGCCCTGGCGGGAACTCCTACAATGAGAAGTTCTTC.

The rearrangement links TRBV28 to TRBJ2-7; possible D gene TRBD2, 5 bases. V lost 4 bases, J lost 4 bases, and 8 bases lay in between. The CDR3 covers 12 residues. CDR1 is MDHEN, CDR2 SYDVKM, per germline. CDR3 sequence reads: CASSSTKYEQYF. The DNA of the CDR3 is TGTGCCAGCAGTTCGACTAAGTACGAGCAGTACTTC.

The sample holds many counts of this clonotype. The chain carries TRBV5-1 and TRBJ2-3; D ambiguous. Per the germline V gene, CDR1 is SGHRS and CDR2 is YFSETQ. Trimming stripped 0 bases from V and 8 bases from J, with 7 bases between. The CDR3 is made up of 12 amino acids. CDR3 region: CASSLEAPTQYF. DNA for the CDR3: TGCGCCAGCAGCTTGGAAGCGCCTACGCAGTATTTT.

This clonotype has a handful of counts. The chain recombines TRBV12-3 or TRBV12-4 with TRBJ1-2, with a possible D match to TRBD1 (6 bases). The CDR3 is 13 amino acids. V lost 2 bases and J 8 bases, leaving 12 bases between the germline ends. The CDR3 region is CASSLKGVGGYTF. CDR3 DNA: TGTGCCAGCAGTTTAAAGGGGGTTGGCGGCTACACCTTC.

This clonotype was found many times. The chain links TRBV6-2 or TRBV6-3 to TRBJ2-1; 13 bases are a match to TRBD2. The germline V gene encodes CDR1 MNHEY and CDR2 SVGEGT. The J segment lost 2 bases and the V segment lost 8 bases, leaving 12 bases of the junction unmatched. The CDR3 is made up of 18 amino acids. The CDR3 region is CASSGLAGTMQTYNEQFF. CDR3 nucleotide sequence: TGTGCCAGCTCGGGACTAGCGGGGACAATGCAGACCTACAATGAGCAGTTCTTC.

The chain employs TRBV7-9 and TRBJ2-2, with 14 bases identical to TRBD2. V dropped 6 bases and J dropped 7; count of bases not matched to a gene: 10. Germline loops: CDR1 SEHNR, CDR2 FQNEAQ (reference sequence). The CDR3 extends over 17 amino acids. The CDR3 nucleotides are TGTGCCAGCAGACCGACTAGCGGGAGGGCCCACGACGGGGAGCTGTTTTTT. Residues: CASRPTSGRAHDGELFF.

The table lists this clonotype with many counts. The chain recombines TRBV30 with TRBJ1-6; 9 nucleotides agree with TRBD1. The CDR3 extends over 16 amino acids. CDR1 and CDR2 (germline): GTSNPN, SVGIG (reference sequence). V lost 3 bases to trimming and J lost 6 bases; unmatched junction nucleotides: 9. CDR3 nucleotides: TGTGCCTGGAGGGCACCGGGACAGGGTGTTAATTCACCCCTCCACTTT. Its protein is CAWRAPGQGVNSPLHF.

This clonotype was seen ten or more times. This sequence joins TRBV4-3 and TRBJ2-1; 8 positions match TRBD2. Losses at the gene ends were 3 bases for V and 2 bases for J; bases not matched to a gene: 9. This CDR3 has 17 residues. The V gene's germline CDR1 is LGHNA and CDR2 YSLEER. The CDR3 DNA sequence: TGCGCCAGCAGCCACTCCTCCCCGGGACTAGCCTACAATGAGCAGTTCTTC. Translated: CASSHSSPGLAYNEQFF.

The chain links TRBV2 to TRBJ1-1; unclear D gene. Germline V lookup: CDR1 SNHLY, CDR2 FYNNEI. V was shortened by 4 bases and J by 1 base, with 10 bases between the two germline ends. The CDR3 extends over 14 amino acids. Here the CDR3 DNA reads TGTGCCAGCAGTGTGGTCCAGGAGAACACTGAAGCTTTCTTT. This sequence encodes CASSVVQENTEAFF.

There are a few counts of this clonotype. The chain carries TRBV7-9 and TRBJ2-1; 10 nucleotides align to TRBD2. This CDR3 comprises 15 residues. Germline-derived CDR1 and CDR2 are SEHNR and FQNEAQ (reference sequence). The J segment lost 8 bases and the V segment lost 8 bases, leaving 12 bases of the junction unmatched. As DNA, the CDR3 is TGTGCCAGCGCTAGCGGGAGCTGGTCAGGGGATGAGCAGTTCTTC. Encoded protein: CASASGSWSGDEQFF.

The chain employs TRBV2 and TRBJ1-2; a weak D match, TRBD1 (6 bases). Between the trimmed V and J ends, which lost 1 base and 4 bases, there was a span of 10 bases. The CDR3 consists of 14 residues. The germline V gene encodes CDR1 SNHLY and CDR2 FYNNEI. CDR3 sequence reads: CASSEGQGLYGYTF. CDR3 bases: TGTGCCAGCAGTGAAGGTCAGGGGCTCTATGGCTACACCTTC.

The V call is TRBV13, the J call TRBJ2-2; D tentatively reads TRBD1 or TRBD2 (5 bases each). The ends were cut back, 6 bases at V and 8 bases at J, with 16 bases in the middle. The CDR3 has 14 amino acids. In germline, CDR1 is PRHDT, CDR2 FYEKMQ (reference sequence). In DNA, the CDR3 is TGTGCCAGCAGATGGGGGAAGGGCCGTGGGGAGCTGTTTTTT. It yields the protein CASRWGKGRGELFF.

The V gene is TRBV19, the J gene TRBJ1-5; D is uncertain. V lost 3 bases to trimming and J lost 1 base, with 13 bases between them. The CDR3 covers 16 residues. The V gene's germline CDR1 is LNHDA and CDR2 SQIVND (reference sequence). This CDR3 reads CASSIGLGRSNQPQHF. CDR3 DNA: TGTGCCAGTAGTATCGGACTGGGGAGAAGCAATCAGCCCCAGCATTTT.

This clonotype was recorded many times. The rearrangement links TRBV15 to TRBJ1-2, with 8 bases that match TRBD1. Germline CDR1 reads LNHNV; CDR2 reads YYDKDF (reference sequence). This CDR3 has 13 residues. The junction had 4 bases not matched to a gene; V was cut back by 5 bases and J by 5 bases. CDR3 sequence reads: CATSGQGLYGYTF. For the CDR3, the DNA is TGTGCCACCAGCGGACAGGGTCTATATGGCTACACCTTC.

The V call is TRBV6-2 or TRBV6-3, the J call TRBJ2-2; D is perhaps TRBD1 (6 bases). Germline CDR1 and CDR2: MNHEY and SVGEGT. The CDR3 consists of 16 residues. Deletions cut 0 bases from V and 4 bases from J, with 12 bases between. CDR3 bases: TGTGCCAGCAGTTACTCCCCGACAGGCCCCACCGGGGAGCTGTTTTTT. This gives the protein CASSYSPTGPTGELFF.

This clonotype came up many times. The rearrangement links TRBV6-1 to TRBJ2-7; 10 bases match TRBD1. With V trimmed by 3 bases and J by 5 bases, 4 bases remained unmatched. The CDR3 runs to 14 residues. Germline-derived CDR1 and CDR2 are MNHNS and SASEGT. CDR3: CASSEGQGPDEQYF. For the CDR3, the DNA is TGTGCCAGCAGTGAGGGACAGGGGCCGGACGAGCAGTACTTC.

V usage is TRBV20-1 and J usage is TRBJ2-1; D tentatively fits TRBD1 or TRBD2 (5 bases each). Looked up from germline, CDR1 is DFQATT and CDR2 is SNEGSKA (reference sequence). The CDR3 spans 12 residues. V was clipped by 0 bases and J by 8 bases, with 8 bases between them. This chain's CDR3 is CSARDGDHEQFF. CDR3 in DNA: TGCAGTGCTAGAGATGGGGACCATGAGCAGTTCTTC.

The sample holds many counts of this clonotype. This sequence joins TRBV20-1 and TRBJ2-1, with 9 bases that match TRBD2. The trim removed 6 bases at V and 6 bases at J, leaving 9 bases unmatched. In germline, CDR1 is DFQATT, CDR2 SNEGSKA (reference sequence). This CDR3 is built from 14 residues. The CDR3: CSAVAGVRGNEQFF. The CDR3, as DNA: TGCAGTGCCGTAGCGGGAGTCAGGGGCAATGAGCAGTTCTTC.

This clonotype was detected many times. The rearrangement uses TRBV27 and TRBJ2-5, with D tentatively TRBD2 (5 bases). The CDR3 has 14 amino acids. From germline, CDR1 is MNHEY and CDR2 SMNVEV (reference sequence). Trimming shortened V by 8 bases and J by 2 bases, and 15 bases separated the two germline ends. In DNA, the CDR3 is TGTGCCAGCGGCACATCGGACTTTCAAGAGACCCAGTACTTC. The encoded protein is CASGTSDFQETQYF.

This clonotype came up a few times. The CDR3 bases are TGTGCCAGCAGCGTATCTAGCGGAGGGGAAAACACCGGGGAGCTGTTTTTT. Translated, it gives CASSVSSGGENTGELFF. The chain employs TRBV9 and TRBJ2-2; 7 positions agree with TRBD2. The CDR3 totals 17 residues. After removal of 1 base from V and 2 bases from J, the junction contained 8 bases not matched to a gene. Germline V gives CDR1 SGDLS, CDR2 YYNGEE.

This clonotype was seen only a few times. This sequence joins TRBV4-1 and TRBJ1-3; the D is unclear. The germline V gene has CDR1 MGHRA and CDR2 YSYEKL. The CDR3 sequence is 16 residues long. Deletions cut 3 bases from V and 0 bases from J, with 12 bases between. The CDR3 bases are TGCGCCAGCAGCCACCAGGTCCCGGGCTCTGGAAACACCATATATTTT. This sequence encodes CASSHQVPGSGNTIYF.

This clonotype was recorded at least ten times. The chain has TRBV20-1 and TRBJ1-3; no firm D call. V lost 6 bases to trimming and J lost 4 bases, with 10 bases between them. This CDR3 region has 12 residues. CDR1 is DFQATT and CDR2 is SNEGSKA in the germline V gene (reference sequence). The CDR3 loop is CSARSDGNTIYF. For the CDR3, the DNA is TGCAGTGCCCGATCGGACGGAAACACCATATATTTT.

This clonotype was seen many times. The chain employs TRBV29-1 and TRBJ2-4; 8 nucleotides align to TRBD1. This CDR3 has 14 amino acids. Losses at the gene ends were 4 bases for V and 3 bases for J; bases not matched to a gene: 5. Germline CDR1 reads SQVTM; CDR2 reads ANQGSEA. The CDR3 sequence is CSVVDRGSKNIQYF. The CDR3 coding sequence is TGCAGCGTTGTAGACAGGGGTAGCAAAAACATTCAGTACTTC.

This clonotype was counted between two and nine times. J is TRBJ2-5 and V is TRBV11-2, with 13 nucleotides matching TRBD2. Germline values: CDR1 SGHAT, CDR2 FQNNGV. V was clipped by 5 bases and J by 4 bases; unmatched bases: 13. CDR3 length: 18 residues. CDR3 in amino acids: CASSPTLLAGGNRETQYF. CDR3 coding DNA: TGTGCCAGCAGCCCTACCCTACTAGCGGGAGGGAATCGAGAGACCCAGTACTTC.

This clonotype has a handful of counts. CDR3 protein: CASSSTWDRESSYEQYF. CDR3 DNA sequence: TGTGCCAGCAGCTCAACCTGGGACAGGGAGAGCTCCTACGAGCAGTACTTC. The chain links TRBV11-2 to TRBJ2-7, with 9 bases matching TRBD1. The CDR3 is made up of 17 amino acids. The V gene's germline CDR1 is SGHAT and CDR2 FQNNGV. V dropped 4 bases and J dropped 0; count of bases not matched to a gene: 10.

This rearrangement joins TRBV18 to TRBJ2-7; 7 nucleotides agree with TRBD2. The CDR3 has 16 amino acids. Germline V gene sequence: CDR1 KGHSH, CDR2 LQKENI. V trimming: 4 bases; J trimming: 2 bases; junction bases outside the gene matches: 11. CDR3 bases: TGTGCCAGCTCACTCGTCGGGGAGGGAGGCCCCTACGAGCAGTACTTC. As protein: CASSLVGEGGPYEQYF.

In this sample, this clonotype turned up a few times. The rearrangement links TRBV10-2 to TRBJ1-5, with 9 bases matching TRBD1. J was trimmed by 8 bases and V by 2 bases; bases with no gene match: 1. Germline CDR1 reads WSHSY; CDR2 reads SAAADI. The CDR3 contains 13 residues. Here the CDR3 DNA reads TGCGCCAGCAGTGAGGACAGGGGGGAGCCCCAGCATTTT. It codes for CASSEDRGEPQHF.